The entry below gives a single T cell receptor (beta chain) sequence along with its context. Germline lookup yields CDR1 DFQATT and CDR2 SNEGSKA (reference sequence). The V gene lost 3 bases and the J gene lost 3 bases, with 18 bases spanning the gap. The CDR3 length is 16 residues. The sample is drawn from a study of CD8 T cells in Susac syndrome. Study summary: Treatment at blood withdrawal was none, corticosteroids, or intravenous immunoglobulin alone in Susac syndrome patients.

Random hexamers were used to reverse transcribe an amount of about 0.45 to 1 ug RNA. With immunoSEQ multiplex PCR, TCR beta CDR3 was amplified across 54 Vbeta and 13 Jbeta. TCRdb reprocessed the immunoSEQ multiplex PCR reads via MiXCR and lists one record per CDR3 protein. The sample shows around 150,000 distinct CDR3 sequences, approximately 96% of them seen only once. Sequencing of TCR beta was performed on blood CD8+ and CD4+ T cells. This clonotype originated in a human donor with Susac syndrome. The gene calls are TRBV20-1 and TRBJ2-1, with no clear D. What was sequenced was CD4+ T cells from PBMCs. CDR3 nucleotide sequence: TGCAGTGCTAGGATTTGGCGGCAGGCAAACTACAATGAGCAGTTCTTC. This gives the protein CSARIWRQANYNEQFF.